The rows below give T cell receptor beta chains drawn from one sample of a study of cytomegalovirus exposure and HLA in healthy donors. Libraries were prepared by immunoSEQ multiplex PCR; TCRdb keeps only in-frame clonotypes and omits some of them. The top ten clones hold roughly 7.5% of a sample with approximately 170,000 clones, about four fifths of them seen once. Input material: PBMCs. The receptors were sampled from a male donor in good health and CMV-seropositive. The CDR3 runs from the conserved cysteine through the conserved F or W. D genes are given only for firm matches. Only part of the rows carry a size: once, few, many, or a class if the clone is expanded.

TRBD1,15,TRBJ2-7,TRBV13,-,TGTGCCAGCAGCTCCCGGGACAGGGGGGCCTACGAGCAGTACTTC,CASSSRDRGAYEQYF
-,13,TRBJ2-1,TRBV11-2,-,TGTGCCACTCAGGGCAGGGATTACAATGAGCAGTTCTTC,CATQGRDYNEQFF
-,12,TRBJ2-7,TRBV9,-,TGTGCCAGCAGCGTGGGGGGGCACGAGCAGTACTTC,CASSVGGHEQYF
-,13,TRBJ1-1,TRBV2,few,TGTGCCAGCAGTGTAGTGGGGCACACTGAAGCTTTCTTT,CASSVVGHTEAFF
-,13,TRBJ1-1,TRBV28,-,TGTGCCAGCAGTTTATTTCCAGGGAGGAAAGCTTTCTTT,CASSLFPGRKAFF
-,13,TRBJ2-7,TRBV5-1,-,TGCGCCAGCAGCACAGACCTTTTCGGCGAGCAGTACTTC,CASSTDLFGEQYF
-,15,TRBJ2-2,TRBV5-1,-,TGCGCCAGCAGCTTGGGGGGGGCGAACACCGGGGAGCTGTTTTTT,CASSLGGANTGELFF
-,11,TRBJ1-4,TRBV29-1,-,TGCAGCGTTGAGGGGGGTGAAAAACTGTTTTTT,CSVEGGEKLFF
TRBD2,15,TRBJ2-5,TRBV9,-,TGTGCCAGCAGCGTAGGTAGCGGGGGGAAAGAGACCCAGTACTTC,CASSVGSGGKETQYF
-,14,TRBJ1-1,TRBV18,-,TGTGCCAGCTCACCACCGAACGGGAACACTGAAGCTTTCTTT,CASSPPNGNTEAFF
TRBD2,15,TRBJ2-7,TRBV7-8,-,TGTGCCAGCAGCAACCCGGGGGGGGTTTCCTACGAGCAGTACTTC,CASSNPGGVSYEQYF
TRBD2,19,TRBJ2-7,TRBV4-2,-,TGTGCCAGCAGCCAAGAGAGGCGGGCACCGGGACTAGGTTCCTACGAGCAGTACTTC,CASSQERRAPGLGSYEQYF
TRBD1,15,TRBJ1-2,TRBV19,-,TGTGCCAGTAGTATACAGGCAGGGGGAGTTTATGGCTACACCTTC,CASSIQAGGVYGYTF
TRBD1,14,TRBJ1-2,TRBV5-1,-,TGCGCCAGCAGTTCCGGGACAGCTAACTATGGCTACACCTTC,CASSSGTANYGYTF
TRBD1,15,TRBJ1-1,TRBV7-2,once,TGTGCCAGCAGCCGGAATCCAACCAGGGGGTCGGGAGCTTTCTTT,CASSRNPTRGSGAFF
TRBD1,14,TRBJ1-4,TRBV6-6,-,TGTGCCAGCAGTCTTCGGACAGGGGGTGAAAAACTGTTTTTT,CASSLRTGGEKLFF
-,18,TRBJ2-6,TRBV15,-,TGTGCCACCAGCAGCCCGGGACTTACTCGCTCTGGGGCCAACGTCCTGACTTTC,CATSSPGLTRSGANVLTF